One sample yielded the 25 T cell receptor beta chains listed below, sequenced in a study of identical twins. TCRdb reprocessed the 5' RACE reads via MiXCR and lists one record per CDR3 protein. The data contain some 590,000 distinct CDR3 sequences, 7.5% to 10% of them seen just once; the ten biggest clones take up under 3%. This sample was also put to use in a study of yellow fever vaccine responses in identical twins.

The sequencing sample was made of PBMCs. These receptors originate from a woman between 18 and 29 years old in good health.

To note about this clonotype: A much bigger clone sits one base away, suggesting this may be a read error. The chain combines TRBV15 with TRBJ2-3; no clear D. This CDR3 has 14 amino acids. Germline CDR1 is LNHNV and CDR2 is YYDKDF (reference sequence). The ends were cut back, 4 bases at V and 1 base at J, with 9 bases in the middle. The CDR3 DNA follows: TGTGCCACCAGCAAAGACTTAGGCACAGATACGCAGTATTTT. The encoded protein is CATSKDLGTDTQYF.

This clonotype occurred a few times. The rearrangement joins TRBV15 to TRBJ1-6; possibly TRBD1 for D (5 bases). Germline V CDR1 and CDR2: LNHNV, YYDKDF (reference sequence). The CDR3 totals 16 residues. The ends were cut back, 1 base at V and 5 bases at J, with 12 bases in the middle. In DNA, the CDR3 is TGTGCCACCAGCAGAGGACAGACCCTAAATAATTCACCCCTCCACTTT. It translates to CATSRGQTLNNSPLHF.

In this sample, this clonotype turned up a few times. The chain is built from TRBV7-2 and TRBJ2-7; the D is unclear. CDR1 is SGHTA, CDR2 FQGNSA, per germline. The V end lost 1 base, the J end lost 2 bases, and 12 bases lay between the germline ends. The CDR3 runs to 15 residues. DNA of the CDR3: TGTGCCAGCAGCTTAGAACTTCAATCCCCCTACGAGCAGTACTTC. It is translated as CASSLELQSPYEQYF.

The rearrangement joins TRBV24-1 to TRBJ2-1, with unresolved D. This CDR3 comprises 11 residues. V was trimmed by 3 bases and J by 7 bases, leaving 3 bases between them. Germline-derived CDR1 and CDR2 are KGHDR and SFDVKD. The CDR3 sequence is CATSDINEQFF. In DNA, the CDR3 is TGTGCCACCAGTGATATTAATGAGCAGTTCTTC.

This chain joins TRBV7-9 and TRBJ2-2; TRBD2 matches 11 bases. Germline CDR1 and CDR2: SEHNR and FQNEAQ (reference sequence). Trimming cost V 4 bases and J 4 bases; bases outside gene matches: 8. CDR3 length equals 17 residues. The CDR3 DNA reads TGTGCCAGCAGCTCCCCATCCGGGACTAGCGGCACCGGGGAGCTGTTTTTT. This gives the protein CASSSPSGTSGTGELFF.

The chain is built from TRBV5-1 and TRBJ2-7, with 8 bases identical to TRBD2. Unmatched junction bases numbered 10, after V lost 2 bases and J lost 3 bases. CDR3 length: 16 amino acids. Germline CDR1 SGHRS, CDR2 YFSETQ. The CDR3 reads CASSLGSTGLDYEQYF. The CDR3 DNA follows: TGCGCCAGCAGCTTAGGCAGCACGGGACTAGACTACGAGCAGTACTTC. The full variable domain, rest sourced from reference TRBV5-1 and TRBJ2-7, is KAGVTQTPRYLIKTRGQQVTLSCSPISGHRSVSWYQQTPGQGLQFLFEYFSETQRNKGNFPGRFSGRQFSNSRSEMNVSTLELGDSALYLCASSLGSTGLDYEQYFGPGTRLTVT.

The genes are TRBV5-1 and TRBJ1-5; D is unclear. Germline V gene sequence: CDR1 SGHRS, CDR2 YFSETQ. Deletions cut 4 bases from V and 2 bases from J, with 10 bases between. This CDR3 contains 14 residues. CDR3 amino acids: CASSPGEGNQPQHF. DNA of the CDR3: TGCGCCAGCAGCCCGGGCGAGGGCAATCAGCCCCAGCATTTT.

The rearrangement uses TRBV27 and TRBJ1-6; 8 bases fit TRBD1. The CDR3 has 17 residues. Looked up from germline, CDR1 is MNHEY and CDR2 is SMNVEV (reference sequence). V shed 7 bases, J shed 0 bases, and the junction held 8 bases outside the gene matches. The chain's CDR3 is CASKPDRAGSYNSPLHF. CDR3 bases: TGTGCCAGCAAACCGGACAGGGCGGGCTCCTATAATTCACCCCTCCACTTT.

The sample holds a few counts of this clonotype. The rearrangement links TRBV9 to TRBJ2-3; D not resolved. The CDR3 spans 15 residues. V was shortened by 0 bases and J by 2 bases, with 10 bases between the two germline ends. CDR1 is SGDLS, CDR2 YYNGEE, per germline. The CDR3 loop reads CASSVAGTATDTQYF. The CDR3 coding sequence is TGTGCCAGCAGCGTAGCGGGTACTGCCACAGATACGCAGTATTTT.

The sample holds many counts of this clonotype. The rearrangement links TRBV7-9 to TRBJ2-1; D not certain. Germline V gives CDR1 SEHNR, CDR2 FQNEAQ (reference sequence). The V end lost 5 bases, the J end lost 1 base, and 3 bases lay between the germline ends. This CDR3 is 12 amino acids long. The chain's CDR3 is CASSGSYNEQFF. The CDR3 region has the DNA TGTGCCAGCAGCGGTTCCTACAATGAGCAGTTCTTC.

This clonotype was counted between two and nine times. CDR3 amino acids: CASSLLAGGLLGEQYF. In DNA, the CDR3 is TGTGCCAGCAGCTTACTCGCGGGGGGTCTCCTGGGCGAGCAGTACTTC. The J gene is TRBJ2-7, the V gene TRBV7-9; TRBD2 agrees at 8 bases. Germline trimming cut 2 bases from V and 6 bases from J; bases unmatched to any gene: 12. This CDR3 is 16 amino acids long. Germline V gene lookup returns CDR1 SEHNR and CDR2 FQNEAQ (reference sequence).

This clonotype was seen at least ten times. The rearrangement links TRBV12-3 or TRBV12-4 to TRBJ1-1; D perhaps matches TRBD1 (5 bases). The CDR3 consists of 13 residues. V was trimmed by 9 bases and J by 5 bases, leaving 16 bases between them. CDR3 region: CASHRDVETEAFF. CDR3 DNA: TGTGCCAGTCACCGGGACGTTGAAACTGAAGCTTTCTTT.

The sample holds a few counts of this clonotype. This chain connects TRBV27 to TRBJ2-1; D is unresolved. Trimming took off 10 bases at V and 4 bases at J, with 5 bases between the two ends. Germline CDR1 reads MNHEY; CDR2 reads SMNVEV (reference sequence). The CDR3 extends over 10 amino acids. The CDR3 DNA sequence: TGTGCCATCCCGTACAATGAGCAGTTCTTC. Encoded protein: CAIPYNEQFF.

This clonotype occurred many times. CDR3 residues: CASSFRSPNQPQHF. In DNA, the CDR3 is TGTGCCAGCAGTTTCCGGTCCCCCAATCAGCCCCAGCATTTT. The rearrangement links TRBV12-3 or TRBV12-4 to TRBJ1-5; no reliable D call. CDR3 length: 14 residues. Trimming removed 3 bases from V and 3 bases from J, with 9 bases in between.

The chain links TRBV7-9 to TRBJ2-7, with 10 nucleotides matching TRBD2. The CDR3 runs 15 residues. Unmatched junction bases numbered 5, after V lost 4 bases and J lost 2 bases. Germline CDR1 is SEHNR and CDR2 is FQNEAQ (reference sequence). The CDR3: CASSSPAGGTYEQYF. CDR3 sequence (DNA): TGTGCCAGCAGCTCCCCAGCGGGAGGGACCTACGAGCAGTACTTC.

The rearrangement links TRBV20-1 to TRBJ2-5, with D possibly being TRBD2 (6 bases). This CDR3 has 15 residues. The germline V and J ends were trimmed by 2 bases and 1 base, with 14 bases remaining between them. The germline V gene has CDR1 DFQATT and CDR2 SNEGSKA (reference sequence). This CDR3 is CSARNPRGFQETQYF. Written as DNA, the CDR3 is TGCAGTGCTAGAAACCCTCGGGGGTTCCAAGAGACCCAGTACTTC.

The chain combines TRBV6-2 or TRBV6-3 with TRBJ2-7; 8 nucleotides agree with TRBD1. This CDR3 contains 14 residues. J was trimmed by 4 bases and V by 6 bases; bases with no gene match: 8. Germline-derived CDR1 and CDR2 are MNHEY and SVGEGT. This chain's CDR3 is CASRATGGTYEQYF. CDR3 sequence (DNA): TGTGCCAGCAGGGCAACAGGGGGTACTTACGAGCAGTACTTC.

This clonotype was counted many times. The chain couples TRBV29-1 to TRBJ2-3; a possible D gene is TRBD2 (7 bases). CDR1 is SQVTM and CDR2 is ANQGSEA in the germline V gene. V was clipped by 6 bases and J by 5 bases, with 15 bases between them. The CDR3 consists of 13 residues. CDR3 protein: CSVWGGGGDTQYF. DNA for the CDR3: TGCAGCGTGTGGGGGGGCGGTGGAGATACGCAGTATTTT.

This clonotype was picked up a small number of times. The chain links TRBV6-5 to TRBJ2-7, with 12 positions matching TRBD1. This CDR3 region has 16 residues. Losses at the gene ends were 2 bases for V and 5 bases for J; bases not matched to a gene: 7. CDR1 and CDR2 from the germline V gene are MNHEY and SVGAGI. Written as DNA, the CDR3 is TGTGCCAGCAGTTACGCCCCCGGGACAGGGGGCAACGAGCAGTACTTC. Translation: CASSYAPGTGGNEQYF.

This clonotype was observed many times. V gene TRBV28 combines with J gene TRBJ2-5; D is possibly TRBD1 (6 bases). Germline V gives CDR1 MDHEN, CDR2 SYDVKM. This CDR3 is built from 17 residues. Trimming removed 7 bases from V and 2 bases from J, with 23 bases in between. The CDR3 sequence: CASNIPSAPTGQETQYF. The CDR3 nucleotides are TGTGCCAGCAACATCCCAAGTGCCCCGACAGGTCAAGAGACCCAGTACTTC.

This clonotype was found many times. This chain uses TRBV12-3 or TRBV12-4 with TRBJ2-7; tentatively, D is TRBD1 (6 bases). The CDR3 consists of 14 residues. Trimming removed 6 bases at V and 2 bases at J, with 14 bases between. DNA for the CDR3: TGTGCCAGCAGGCATAGGGACAACACCTACGAGCAGTACTTC. As protein: CASRHRDNTYEQYF.

This clonotype was seen ten or more times. The gene calls are TRBV3-1 and TRBJ2-3, with 7 bases fitting TRBD2. The germline gives CDR1 LGHDT, CDR2 YNNKEL (reference sequence). With 1 base clipped from V and 3 bases from J, the junction kept 7 bases outside the gene matches. This CDR3 has 16 amino acids. The CDR3 here is CASSQGWSGMTDTQYF. The CDR3 DNA sequence: TGTGCCAGCAGCCAAGGATGGAGCGGGATGACAGATACGCAGTATTTT.

This clonotype came up a few times. The gene calls are TRBV5-1 and TRBJ2-3, with D unresolved. The germline gives CDR1 SGHRS, CDR2 YFSETQ. Trimming took off 5 bases at V and 1 base at J, with 14 bases between the two ends. The CDR3 runs 15 residues. In nucleotides, the CDR3 is TGCGCCAGCAGGACGTTAAATGGTGGCACAGATACGCAGTATTTT. This sequence encodes CASRTLNGGTDTQYF.

The CDR3 DNA is TGTGCCAGCAGCTTAGCCGCGTTATGGCAGTTCTTC. Translation gives CASSLAALWQFF. The chain has TRBV7-9 and TRBJ2-1; the D is unclear. Looked up from germline, CDR1 is SEHNR and CDR2 is FQNEAQ (reference sequence). V was pared by 0 bases and J by 12 bases, with 9 bases between. The CDR3 loop spans 12 amino acids.

This clonotype turned up a few times. The chain joins TRBV7-9 to TRBJ2-3, with TRBD2 matching 7 bases. The germline gives CDR1 SEHNR, CDR2 FQNEAQ (reference sequence). V trimming: 1 base; J trimming: 6 bases; junction bases outside the gene matches: 7. CDR3 size: 15 residues. CDR3 DNA sequence: TGTGCCAGCAGCTTAGGTTGGGCGGGAGTGGATACGCAGTATTTT. Translated, it gives CASSLGWAGVDTQYF. Full variable domain (remainder filled in from reference TRBV7-9 and TRBJ2-3): DTGVSQNPRHKITKRGQNVTFRCDPISEHNRLYWYRQTLGQGPEFLTYFQNEAQLEKSRLLSDRFSAERPKGSFSTLEIQRTEQGDSAMYLCASSLGWAGVDTQYFGPGTRLTVL.